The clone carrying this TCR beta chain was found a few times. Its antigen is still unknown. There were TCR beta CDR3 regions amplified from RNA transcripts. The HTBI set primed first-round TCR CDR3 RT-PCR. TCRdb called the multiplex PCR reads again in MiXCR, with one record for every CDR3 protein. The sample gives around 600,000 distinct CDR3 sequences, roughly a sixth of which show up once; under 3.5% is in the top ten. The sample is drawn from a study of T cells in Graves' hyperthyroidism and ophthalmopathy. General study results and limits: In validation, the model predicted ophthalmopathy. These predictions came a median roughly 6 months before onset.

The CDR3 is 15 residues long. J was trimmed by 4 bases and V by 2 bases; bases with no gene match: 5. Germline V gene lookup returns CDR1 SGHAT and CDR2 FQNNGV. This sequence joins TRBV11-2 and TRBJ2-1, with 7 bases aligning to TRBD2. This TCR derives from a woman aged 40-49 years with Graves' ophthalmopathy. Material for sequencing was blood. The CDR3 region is CASSLIPGLYNEQFF. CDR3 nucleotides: TGTGCCAGCAGCTTAATCCCGGGACTATACAATGAGCAGTTCTTC. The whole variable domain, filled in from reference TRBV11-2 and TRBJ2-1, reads EAGVAQSPRYKIIEKRQSVAFWCNPISGHATLYWYQQILGQGPKLLIQFQNNGVVDDSQLPKDRFSAERLKGVDSTLKIQPAKLEDSAVYLCASSLIPGLYNEQFFGPGTRLTVL.